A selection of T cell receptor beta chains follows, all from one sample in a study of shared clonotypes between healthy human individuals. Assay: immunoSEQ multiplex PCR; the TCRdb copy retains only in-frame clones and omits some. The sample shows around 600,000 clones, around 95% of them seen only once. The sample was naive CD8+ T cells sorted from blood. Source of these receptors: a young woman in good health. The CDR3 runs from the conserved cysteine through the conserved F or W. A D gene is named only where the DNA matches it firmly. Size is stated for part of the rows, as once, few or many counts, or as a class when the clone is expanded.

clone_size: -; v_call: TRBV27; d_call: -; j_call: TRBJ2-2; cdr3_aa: CASRSSGNTGELFF; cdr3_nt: TGTGCCAGCAGGAGTAGCGGGAACACCGGGGAGCTGTTTTTT
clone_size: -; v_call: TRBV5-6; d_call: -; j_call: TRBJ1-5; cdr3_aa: CASSYGSQPQHF; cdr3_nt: TGTGCCAGCAGCTATGGAAGTCAGCCCCAGCATTTT
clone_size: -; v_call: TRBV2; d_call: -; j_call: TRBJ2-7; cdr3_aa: CASSPNSIYEQYF; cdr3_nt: TGTGCCAGCAGCCCTAATTCTATCTACGAGCAGTACTTC
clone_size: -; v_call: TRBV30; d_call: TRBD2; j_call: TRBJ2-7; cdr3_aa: CAWSWEAGGNEQYF; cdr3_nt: TGTGCCTGGAGCTGGGAAGCGGGAGGAAACGAGCAGTACTTC
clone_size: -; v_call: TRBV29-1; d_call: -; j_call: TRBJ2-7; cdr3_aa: CSVVLPRDEQYF; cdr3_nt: TGCAGCGTTGTTCTCCCCAGGGACGAGCAGTACTTC
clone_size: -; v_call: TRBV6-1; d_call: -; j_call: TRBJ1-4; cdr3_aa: CASRVATNEKLFF; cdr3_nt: TGTGCCAGCAGGGTTGCAACTAATGAAAAACTGTTTTTT
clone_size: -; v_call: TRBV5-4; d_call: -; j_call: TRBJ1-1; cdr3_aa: CASSLVPGLDTEAFF; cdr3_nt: TGTGCCAGCAGCTTGGTTCCGGGTTTGGACACTGAAGCTTTCTTT
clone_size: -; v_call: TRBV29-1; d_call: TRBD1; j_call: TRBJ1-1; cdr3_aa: CSVRTGGNTEAFF; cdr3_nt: TGCAGCGTTCGGACAGGGGGGAACACTGAAGCTTTCTTT
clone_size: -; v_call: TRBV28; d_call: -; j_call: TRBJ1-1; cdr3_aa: CASSSVDTVNTEAFF; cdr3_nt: TGTGCCAGCAGTTCTGTCGATACAGTGAACACTGAAGCTTTCTTT
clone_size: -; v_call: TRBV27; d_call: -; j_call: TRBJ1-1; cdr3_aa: CASSLTATENTEAFF; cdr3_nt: TGTGCCAGCAGTTTAACGGCGACAGAAAACACTGAAGCTTTCTTT
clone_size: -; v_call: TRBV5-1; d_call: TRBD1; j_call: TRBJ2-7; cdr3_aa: CASSLAGGTAYEQYF; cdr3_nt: TGCGCCAGCAGCTTGGCCGGTGGGACAGCCTACGAGCAGTACTTC
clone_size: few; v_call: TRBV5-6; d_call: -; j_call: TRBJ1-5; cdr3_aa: CASSLGSNQPQHF; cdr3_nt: TGTGCCAGCAGCTTGGGAAGCAATCAGCCCCAGCATTTT
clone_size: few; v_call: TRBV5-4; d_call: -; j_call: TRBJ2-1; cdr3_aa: CASSSDNEQFF; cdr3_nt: TGTGCCAGCAGCTCCGACAATGAGCAGTTCTTC
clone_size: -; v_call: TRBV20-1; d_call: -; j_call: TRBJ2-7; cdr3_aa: CSAMDLYEQYF; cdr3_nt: TGCAGTGCTATGGATCTCTACGAGCAGTACTTC
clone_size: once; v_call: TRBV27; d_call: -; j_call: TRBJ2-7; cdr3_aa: CASSLGGIEQYF; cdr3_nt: TGTGCCAGCAGTTTAGGGGGGATCGAGCAGTACTTC
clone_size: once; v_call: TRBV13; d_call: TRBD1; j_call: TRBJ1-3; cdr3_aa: CASSIGGTGTGNTIYF; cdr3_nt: TGTGCCAGCAGCATAGGAGGGACAGGGACTGGAAACACCATATATTTT
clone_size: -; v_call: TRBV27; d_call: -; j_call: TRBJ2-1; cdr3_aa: CASSLMGTNNEQFF; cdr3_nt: TGTGCCAGCAGTTTAATGGGCACCAACAATGAGCAGTTCTTC
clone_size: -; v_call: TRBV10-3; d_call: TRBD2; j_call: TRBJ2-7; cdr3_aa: CAISGTSAVSYEQYF; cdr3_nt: TGTGCCATCAGTGGGACTAGCGCGGTATCCTACGAGCAGTACTTC
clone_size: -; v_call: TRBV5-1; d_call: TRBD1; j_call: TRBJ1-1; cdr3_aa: CASSNGQVMNTEAFF; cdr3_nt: TGCGCCAGCAGCAACGGACAGGTGATGAACACTGAAGCTTTCTTT
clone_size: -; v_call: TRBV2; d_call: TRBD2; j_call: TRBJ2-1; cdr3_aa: CASRDAPGTSRYNEQFF; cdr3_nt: TGTGCCAGCAGAGACGCCCCTGGGACTAGCAGATACAATGAGCAGTTCTTC
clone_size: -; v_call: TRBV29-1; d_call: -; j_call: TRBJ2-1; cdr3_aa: CSADFYNEQFF; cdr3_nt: TGCAGCGCTGACTTCTACAATGAGCAGTTCTTC
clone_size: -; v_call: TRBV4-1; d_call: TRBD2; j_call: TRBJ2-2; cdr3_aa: CASSQRLADTGELFF; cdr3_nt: TGCGCCAGCAGCCAGCGACTAGCGGACACCGGGGAGCTGTTTTTT
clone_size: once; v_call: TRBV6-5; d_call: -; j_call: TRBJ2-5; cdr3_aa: CASKETGVETQYF; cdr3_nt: TGTGCCAGCAAGGAGACCGGGGTGGAGACCCAGTACTTC
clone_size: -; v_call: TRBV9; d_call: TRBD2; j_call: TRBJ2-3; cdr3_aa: CASSVGTSGRADTQYF; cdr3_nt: TGTGCCAGCAGCGTAGGGACTAGCGGGAGAGCAGATACGCAGTATTTT
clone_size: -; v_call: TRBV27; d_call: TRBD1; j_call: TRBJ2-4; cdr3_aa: CASSRDRGDIQYF; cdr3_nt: TGTGCCAGCAGTAGGGACAGGGGGGACATTCAGTACTTC
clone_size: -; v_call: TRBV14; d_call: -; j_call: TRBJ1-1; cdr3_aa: CASSQDRGTEAFF; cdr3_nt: TGTGCCAGCAGCCAAGACAGGGGAACTGAAGCTTTCTTT
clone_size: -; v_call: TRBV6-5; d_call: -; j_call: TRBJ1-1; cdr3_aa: CASSSASNTEAFF; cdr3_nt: TGTGCCAGCAGTTCCGCTTCGAACACTGAAGCTTTCTTT
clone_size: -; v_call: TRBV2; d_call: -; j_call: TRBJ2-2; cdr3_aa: CASILGTGELFF; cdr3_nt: TGTGCCAGCATCCTTGGCACCGGGGAGCTGTTTTTT
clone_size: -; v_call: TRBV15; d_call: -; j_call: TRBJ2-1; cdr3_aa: CATSRDPPLDWPRRSHEQFF; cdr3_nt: TGTGCCACCAGCAGAGATCCGCCTCTTGACTGGCCGAGGAGGTCCCATGAGCAGTTCTTC
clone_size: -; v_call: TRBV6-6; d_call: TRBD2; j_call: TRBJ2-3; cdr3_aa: CASSSIAGGADTQYF; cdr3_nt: TGTGCCAGCAGTTCTATAGCGGGAGGGGCAGATACGCAGTATTTT
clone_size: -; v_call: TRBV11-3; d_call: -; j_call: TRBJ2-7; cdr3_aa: CASSLSQLSTYEQYF; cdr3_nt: TGTGCCAGCAGCTTATCGCAACTCAGTACCTACGAGCAGTACTTC
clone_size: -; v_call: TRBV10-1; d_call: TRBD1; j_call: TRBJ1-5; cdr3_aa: CASRTPGQGGNQPQHF; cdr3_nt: TGCGCCAGCAGAACCCCGGGACAGGGGGGCAATCAGCCCCAGCATTTT
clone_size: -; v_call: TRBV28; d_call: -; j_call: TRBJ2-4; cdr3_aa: CASRSQQGLNIQYF; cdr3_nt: TGTGCCAGCCGATCCCAACAGGGCTTAAACATTCAGTACTTC